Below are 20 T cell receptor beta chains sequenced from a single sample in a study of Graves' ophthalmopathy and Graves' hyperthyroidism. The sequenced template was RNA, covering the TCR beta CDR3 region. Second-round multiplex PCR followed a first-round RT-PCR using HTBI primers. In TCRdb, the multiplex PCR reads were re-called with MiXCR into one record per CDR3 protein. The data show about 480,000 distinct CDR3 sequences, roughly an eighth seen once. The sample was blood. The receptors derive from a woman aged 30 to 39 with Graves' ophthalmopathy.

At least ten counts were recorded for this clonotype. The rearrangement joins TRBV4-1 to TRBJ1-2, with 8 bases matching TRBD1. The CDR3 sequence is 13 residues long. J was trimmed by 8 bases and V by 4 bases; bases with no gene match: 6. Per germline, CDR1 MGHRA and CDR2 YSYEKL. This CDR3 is CASSPQGAPGYTF. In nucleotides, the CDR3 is TGCGCCAGCAGCCCCCAGGGGGCGCCGGGCTACACCTTC.

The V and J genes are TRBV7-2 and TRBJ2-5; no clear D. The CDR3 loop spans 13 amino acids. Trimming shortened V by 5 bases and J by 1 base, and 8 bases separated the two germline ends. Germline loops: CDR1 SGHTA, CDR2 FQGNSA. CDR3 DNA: TGTGCCAGCAGCCGCTTGGTCCAAGAGACCCAGTACTTC. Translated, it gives CASSRLVQETQYF.

CDR3 sequence reads: CASSYSRSGTRSGYTF. The CDR3 DNA follows: TGTGCCAGCAGTTACTCACGATCCGGGACACGGTCTGGTTACACCTTC. V gene TRBV6-2 or TRBV6-3 combines with J gene TRBJ1-2, with D possibly matching TRBD1 (6 bases). There are 16 residues in the CDR3. The germline V gene has CDR1 MNHEY and CDR2 SVGEGT. V dropped 0 bases and J dropped 11 bases, with 22 bases sitting between them.

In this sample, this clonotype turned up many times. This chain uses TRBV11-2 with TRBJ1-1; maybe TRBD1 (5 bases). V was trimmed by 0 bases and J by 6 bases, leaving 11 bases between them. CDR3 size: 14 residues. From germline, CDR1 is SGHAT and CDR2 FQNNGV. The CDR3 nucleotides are TGTGCCAGCAGCTTAGATCCCGGACACCCTGAAGCTTTCTTT. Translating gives CASSLDPGHPEAFF. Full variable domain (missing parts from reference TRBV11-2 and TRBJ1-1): EAGVAQSPRYKIIEKRQSVAFWCNPISGHATLYWYQQILGQGPKLLIQFQNNGVVDDSQLPKDRFSAERLKGVDSTLKIQPAKLEDSAVYLCASSLDPGHPEAFFGQGTRLTVV.

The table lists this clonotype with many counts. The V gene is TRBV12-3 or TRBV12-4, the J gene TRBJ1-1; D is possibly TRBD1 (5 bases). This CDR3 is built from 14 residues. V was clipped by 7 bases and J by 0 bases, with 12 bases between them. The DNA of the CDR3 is TGTGCCAGCATTCCGGGACGGATGAACACTGAAGCTTTCTTT. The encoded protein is CASIPGRMNTEAFF.

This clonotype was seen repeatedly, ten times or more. The CDR3 coding sequence is TGTGCCTGGAGTGGCCCCCTAAGGGAGACCCAGTACTTC. Residues: CAWSGPLRETQYF. The chain uses TRBV30 and TRBJ2-5; D not certain. V lost 1 base to trimming and J lost 5 bases, with 11 bases between them. The germline V gene has CDR1 GTSNPN and CDR2 SVGIG (reference sequence). The CDR3 consists of 13 residues.

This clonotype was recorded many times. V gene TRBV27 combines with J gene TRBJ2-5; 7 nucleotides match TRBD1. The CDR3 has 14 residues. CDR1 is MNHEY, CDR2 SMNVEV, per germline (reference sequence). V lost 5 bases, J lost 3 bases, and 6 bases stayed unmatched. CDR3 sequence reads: CASSQTGSKETQYF. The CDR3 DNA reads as TGTGCCAGCAGTCAGACAGGGTCGAAAGAGACCCAGTACTTC.

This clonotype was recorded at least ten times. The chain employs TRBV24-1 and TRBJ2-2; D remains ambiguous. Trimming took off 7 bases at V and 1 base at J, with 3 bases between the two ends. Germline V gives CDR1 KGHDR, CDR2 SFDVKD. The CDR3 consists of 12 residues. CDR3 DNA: TGTGCCACCAGCGAGAACACCGGGGAGCTGTTTTTT. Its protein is CATSENTGELFF.

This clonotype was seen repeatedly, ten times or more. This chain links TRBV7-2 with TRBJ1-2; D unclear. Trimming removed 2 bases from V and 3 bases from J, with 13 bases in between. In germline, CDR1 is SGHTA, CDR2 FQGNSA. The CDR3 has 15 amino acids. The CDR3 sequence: CASSLNGGQDYGYTF. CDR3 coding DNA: TGTGCCAGCAGCTTAAACGGCGGGCAGGACTATGGCTACACCTTC.

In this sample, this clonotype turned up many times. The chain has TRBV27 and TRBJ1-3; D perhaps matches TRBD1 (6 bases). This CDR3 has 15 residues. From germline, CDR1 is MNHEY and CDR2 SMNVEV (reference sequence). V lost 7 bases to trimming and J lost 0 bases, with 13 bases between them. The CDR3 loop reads CASKITGNSGNTIYF. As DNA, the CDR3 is TGTGCCAGCAAGATAACAGGGAACTCTGGAAACACCATATATTTT.

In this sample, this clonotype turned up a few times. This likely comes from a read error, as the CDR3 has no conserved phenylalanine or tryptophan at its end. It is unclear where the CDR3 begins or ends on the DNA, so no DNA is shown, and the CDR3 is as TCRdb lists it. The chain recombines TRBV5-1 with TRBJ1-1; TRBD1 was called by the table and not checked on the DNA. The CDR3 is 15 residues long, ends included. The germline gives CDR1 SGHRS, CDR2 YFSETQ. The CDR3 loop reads CASSLYGGPRTEACL.

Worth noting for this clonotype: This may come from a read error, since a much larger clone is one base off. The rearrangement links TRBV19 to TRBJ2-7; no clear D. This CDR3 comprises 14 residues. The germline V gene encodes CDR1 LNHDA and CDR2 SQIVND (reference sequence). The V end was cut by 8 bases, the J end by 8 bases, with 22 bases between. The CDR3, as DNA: TGTGCCAGTCGTCCCGTATTTGGTGAGAGCAAGCAGTACTTC. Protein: CASRPVFGESKQYF.

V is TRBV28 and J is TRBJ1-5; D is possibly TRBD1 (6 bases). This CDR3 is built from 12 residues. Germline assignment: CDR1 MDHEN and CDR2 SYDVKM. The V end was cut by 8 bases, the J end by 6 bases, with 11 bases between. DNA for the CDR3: TGTGCCAGCCAAACAGGGACTCAGCCCCAGCATTTT. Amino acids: CASQTGTQPQHF. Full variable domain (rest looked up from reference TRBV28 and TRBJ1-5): DVKVTQSSRYLVKRTGEKVFLECVQDMDHENMFWYRQDPGLGLRLIYFSYDVKMKEKGDIPEGYSVSREKKERFSLILESASTNQTSMYLCASQTGTQPQHFGDGTRLSIL.

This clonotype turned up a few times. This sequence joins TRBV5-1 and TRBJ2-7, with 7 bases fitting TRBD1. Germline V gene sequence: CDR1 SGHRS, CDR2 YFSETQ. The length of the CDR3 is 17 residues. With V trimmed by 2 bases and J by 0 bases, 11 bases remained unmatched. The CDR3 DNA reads TGCGCCAGCAGCTTCCCTACTGACGGACAGGCCTCCTACGAGCAGTACTTC. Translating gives CASSFPTDGQASYEQYF.

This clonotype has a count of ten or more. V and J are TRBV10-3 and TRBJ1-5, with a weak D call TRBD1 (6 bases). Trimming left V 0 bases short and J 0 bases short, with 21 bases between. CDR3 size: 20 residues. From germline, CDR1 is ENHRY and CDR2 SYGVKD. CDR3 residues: CAISESEGRGSHSSNQPQHF. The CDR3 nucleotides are TGTGCCATCAGTGAGTCAGAAGGCAGGGGCAGCCATTCTAGCAATCAGCCCCAGCATTTT.

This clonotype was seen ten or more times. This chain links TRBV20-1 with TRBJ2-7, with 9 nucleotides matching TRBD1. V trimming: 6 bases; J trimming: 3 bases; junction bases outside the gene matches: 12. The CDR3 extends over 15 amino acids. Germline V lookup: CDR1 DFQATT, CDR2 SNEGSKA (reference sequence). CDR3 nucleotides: TGCAGTGCGGATCCCACAGGGGGCGCTGGCTACGAGCAGTACTTC. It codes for CSADPTGGAGYEQYF.

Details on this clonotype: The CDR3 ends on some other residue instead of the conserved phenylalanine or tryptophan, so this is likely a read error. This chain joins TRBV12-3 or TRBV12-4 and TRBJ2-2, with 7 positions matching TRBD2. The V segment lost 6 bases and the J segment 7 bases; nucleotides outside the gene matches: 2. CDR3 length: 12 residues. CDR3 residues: CASRPGGGELFL. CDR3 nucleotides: TGTGCCAGCAGACCGGGGGGCGGGGAGCTGTTTTTG.

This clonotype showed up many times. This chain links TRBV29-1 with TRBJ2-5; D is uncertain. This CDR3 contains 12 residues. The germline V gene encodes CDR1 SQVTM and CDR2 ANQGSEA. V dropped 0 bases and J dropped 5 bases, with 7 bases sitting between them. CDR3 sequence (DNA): TGCAGCGTTGAAGATCGGCGGGAGACCCAGTACTTC. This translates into CSVEDRRETQYF.

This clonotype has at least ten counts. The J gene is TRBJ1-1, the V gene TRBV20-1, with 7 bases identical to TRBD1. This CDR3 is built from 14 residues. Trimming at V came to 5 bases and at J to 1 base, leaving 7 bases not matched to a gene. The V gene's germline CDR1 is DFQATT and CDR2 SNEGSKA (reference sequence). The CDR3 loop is CSAYRTGPNTEAFF. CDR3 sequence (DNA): TGCAGTGCTTACCGGACAGGACCGAACACTGAAGCTTTCTTT.

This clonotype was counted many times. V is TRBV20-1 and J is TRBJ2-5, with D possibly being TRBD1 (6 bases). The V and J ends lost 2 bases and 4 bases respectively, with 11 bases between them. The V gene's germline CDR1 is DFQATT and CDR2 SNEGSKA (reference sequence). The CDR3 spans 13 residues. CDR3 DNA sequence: TGCAGTGCTAGAATAACAGGGATAGAGACCCAGTACTTC. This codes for CSARITGIETQYF.